A selection of T cell receptor beta chains follows, all from one sample in a study of radiotherapy plus CTLA-4 blockade in lung cancer. The repertoire was sequenced with immunoSEQ multiplex PCR; TCRdb's copy has only in-frame clones and lacks some. Of under 50,000 clones in the sample, about four fifths were seen once. The sequencing used peripheral blood, collected from a patient treated with radiotherapy plus ipilimumab. These receptors were obtained from a human donor with non-small cell lung cancer that progressed on radiotherapy plus ipilimumab. Both conserved end residues are part of each CDR3. A D gene is named only where the DNA matches it firmly. Size values are once, few and many counts, or a class for expanded clones, and some rows have none.

size,J,V,D,DNA,CDR3
.,TRBJ1-2,TRBV4-3,TRBD1,TGCGCCAGCAGCCTCACAGGGGGTGGCTATGGCTACACCTTC,CASSLTGGGYGYTF
.,TRBJ2-7,TRBV18,TRBD1,TGTGCCAGCTCACCCGGGACAGGGGGTCTCGAGCAGTACTTC,CASSPGTGGLEQYF
.,TRBJ1-2,TRBV6-1,TRBD1,TGTGCCAGCAGAACCGACAGGGGCCATGGCTACACCTTC,CASRTDRGHGYTF
.,TRBJ1-3,TRBV4-1,.,TGCGCCAGCAGCCTCAGAGCCGGGACAACTGGAAACACCATATATTTT,CASSLRAGTTGNTIYF
few,TRBJ1-3,TRBV14,.,TGTGCCAGCAGCCCCACAAGTCGGGGTTTCTTTGGAAACACCATATATTTT,CASSPTSRGFFGNTIYF
.,TRBJ2-1,TRBV11-2,TRBD1,TGTGCCAGCAGCCCTCCGGGACAGTACAATGAGCAGTTCTTC,CASSPPGQYNEQFF
.,TRBJ1-4,TRBV12-5,.,TGTGCTAGTGGTTTGGCAGGACAGCCCGGGAGGGAAAAACTGTTTTTT,CASGLAGQPGREKLFF
.,TRBJ1-6,TRBV18,.,TGTGCCAGCTCACCTACAGGGTGGCTGGCTAATTCACCCCTCCACTTT,CASSPTGWLANSPLHF
.,TRBJ2-3,TRBV7-3,TRBD2,TGTGCCAGCAGCGCCCGGGGGGGTTTGGATACGCAGTATTTT,CASSARGGLDTQYF
few,TRBJ1-2,TRBV7-2,TRBD1,TGTGCCAGCAGCTTATTACAACCGGGACAGGGGGGCGGCTATGGCTACACCTTC,CASSLLQPGQGGGYGYTF
once,TRBJ1-5,TRBV28,TRBD1,TGTGCCAGCAAACCGGGACAGGCCTCCGGTATTTGGGGCAATCAGCCCCAGCATTTT,CASKPGQASGIWGNQPQHF
.,TRBJ2-7,TRBV10-3,.,TGTGCCATCCGGCCACAGACCACCTACGAGCAGTACTTC,CAIRPQTTYEQYF
.,TRBJ2-1,TRBV6-1,.,TGTGCCAGCAGTGAAGATCCCGGGACTGGCGTACATCCCGGCGGGTTCTTC,CASSEDPGTGVHPGGFF
once,TRBJ1-2,TRBV19,.,TGTGCCAGTAGTATAGAGAAAATGAGATACTATGGCTACACCTTC,CASSIEKMRYYGYTF
.,TRBJ1-5,TRBV18,.,TGTGCCAGCTCTCTTTCAGGGAATCAGCCCCAGCATTTT,CASSLSGNQPQHF
.,TRBJ1-2,TRBV4-3,.,TGCGCCAGCAGCGGGGAGGCGCCAGCTATCTATGGCTACACCTTC,CASSGEAPAIYGYTF
.,TRBJ1-3,TRBV18,TRBD1,TGTGCCAGCTCACCCTTCCGGACAGGGAGTGGAAACACCATATATTTT,CASSPFRTGSGNTIYF